A single sample gave rise to the 25 T cell receptor beta chains below, sequenced in a study of T-cell memory formation after mild COVID-19. One entry per CDR3 protein results from TCRdb running MiXCR on the 5' RACE reads. The sample has some 440,000 distinct CDR3 sequences, 20% to 30% seen once. The sequencing input was PBMCs or a T cell subset sorted from them (not recorded which). Source of these receptors: an adult woman who had mild COVID-19 (a few samples of this study predate the infection). Cell type and time point are not known.

This clonotype came up a few times. The J gene is TRBJ2-7, the V gene TRBV29-1; the match to TRBD2 covers 10 bases. V trimming: 4 bases; J trimming: 2 bases; junction bases outside the gene matches: 5. Germline loops: CDR1 SQVTM, CDR2 ANQGSEA. The CDR3 runs to 14 residues. CDR3 DNA sequence: TGCAGCGTTGCGAGCGGGGGGGGGACCTACGAGCAGTACTTC. Amino acids: CSVASGGGTYEQYF.

The rearrangement links TRBV14 to TRBJ2-3; 7 bases align to TRBD1. The germline V gene has CDR1 SGHDN and CDR2 FVKESK. The V gene end was trimmed by 4 bases and the J gene end by 0 bases; junction bases not matched to a gene: 10. The CDR3 covers 17 residues. The CDR3 region is CASSRLDSRGSTDTQYF. The DNA for the CDR3 is TGTGCCAGCAGCCGGTTGGATAGCAGGGGGAGCACAGATACGCAGTATTTT.

The V call is TRBV12-3 or TRBV12-4, the J call TRBJ1-2; D gene unclear. The CDR3 contains 15 residues. Trimming left V 2 bases short and J 6 bases short, with 16 bases between. CDR3: CASSLSALARHGYTF. CDR3 nucleotides: TGTGCCAGCAGTTTATCCGCCCTTGCGCGTCATGGCTACACCTTC.

J is TRBJ2-7 and V is TRBV7-6, with no clear D. Germline V gene lookup returns CDR1 SGHVS and CDR2 FNYEAQ. The CDR3 has 14 amino acids. The V gene lost 0 bases and the J gene lost 4 bases, with 10 bases spanning the gap. The CDR3 coding sequence is TGTGCCAGCAGCTTAGCGGCGTTGACTTACGAGCAGTACTTC. Protein sequence: CASSLAALTYEQYF.

The genes are TRBV5-1 and TRBJ1-1, with D uncertain. Germline V lookup: CDR1 SGHRS, CDR2 YFSETQ. The CDR3 consists of 17 residues. Trimming shortened V by 0 bases and J by 1 base, and 16 bases separated the two germline ends. CDR3 residues: CASSLAVAGGGNTEAFF. CDR3 bases: TGCGCCAGCAGCTTGGCCGTTGCAGGTGGAGGGAACACTGAAGCTTTCTTT.

In this sample, this clonotype turned up a few times. The chain combines TRBV6-1 with TRBJ1-1; D is possibly TRBD1 (5 bases). Germline V lookup: CDR1 MNHNS, CDR2 SASEGT. The CDR3 sequence is 15 residues long. Trimming pared 6 bases from V and 0 bases from J, leaving 14 bases between. In DNA form, the CDR3 reads TGTGCCAGCAGGAACTACAGGTTCATGAACACTGAAGCTTTCTTT. Translating it yields CASRNYRFMNTEAFF.

In regard to this clonotype: This clone may be a read error of a much larger clone one base away. This chain connects TRBV12-3 or TRBV12-4 to TRBJ1-2; D gene unclear. V was trimmed by 6 bases and J by 0 bases, leaving 2 bases between them. This CDR3 is built from 11 residues. CDR3 sequence: CASRPNYGYTF. The CDR3 DNA is TGTGCCAGCAGACCTAACTATGGCTACACCTTC.

V gene TRBV11-2 combines with J gene TRBJ2-1; maybe TRBD2 (5 bases). The germline V and J ends were trimmed by 2 bases and 8 bases, with 16 bases remaining between them. The CDR3 is 15 amino acids. Germline CDR1 SGHAT, CDR2 FQNNGV. The CDR3 bases are TGTGCCAGCAGCTTATATACTAGTCTGGGCGATGAGCAGTTCTTC. Encoded protein: CASSLYTSLGDEQFF.

This sequence joins TRBV12-3 or TRBV12-4 and TRBJ2-7, with D tentatively TRBD1 (5 bases). V was clipped by 2 bases and J by 0 bases, with 8 bases between them. The CDR3 totals 14 residues. The CDR3 sequence: CASSLTRASYEQYF. The CDR3 coding sequence is TGTGCCAGCAGTTTAACCAGGGCCTCCTACGAGCAGTACTTC.

In its sample, this clonotype was seen a few times. The chain employs TRBV12-3 or TRBV12-4 and TRBJ2-3; D ambiguous. CDR3 length: 15 amino acids. The ends were cut back, 6 bases at V and 4 bases at J, with 17 bases in the middle. The CDR3 protein is CASSAGATSPDTQYF. The CDR3 bases are TGTGCCAGCAGCGCTGGAGCTACCTCCCCAGATACGCAGTATTTT.

This clonotype was seen many times. The V gene is TRBV9, the J gene TRBJ2-5; D remains unclear. Germline V gives CDR1 SGDLS, CDR2 YYNGEE. The V end lost 4 bases, the J end lost 5 bases, and 12 bases lay between the germline ends. The CDR3 covers 13 residues. CDR3 in amino acids: CASSPRTGETQYF. The CDR3 DNA is TGTGCCAGCAGCCCTCGAACCGGGGAGACCCAGTACTTC.

The V call is TRBV6-1, the J call TRBJ1-5, with a possible D match to TRBD1 (5 bases). This CDR3 is built from 14 residues. Trimming removed 5 bases at V and 9 bases at J, with 17 bases between. Germline CDR1 is MNHNS and CDR2 is SASEGT. CDR3 nucleotide sequence: TGTGCCAGCAGTCTTCAGGGAGGTTTCGGGCCCCAGCATTTT. It encodes CASSLQGGFGPQHF.

V and J are TRBV25-1 and TRBJ2-7; TRBD2 is a possible D gene (7 bases). From germline, CDR1 is MGHDK and CDR2 SYGVNS. Trimming pared 2 bases from V and 0 bases from J, leaving 11 bases between. The CDR3 sequence is 15 residues long. The CDR3 DNA reads TGTGCCAGCAGTGAAGGGGGGGCGGCCTCCTACGAGCAGTACTTC. Translating it yields CASSEGGAASYEQYF.

CDR3 in DNA: TGTGCCACCAGTGATTCGACTCGGGGCGCGCGGGAGCAGTACTTC. It encodes CATSDSTRGAREQYF. This sequence joins TRBV24-1 and TRBJ2-7, with D perhaps being TRBD1 or TRBD2 (5 bases each). Trimming left V 2 bases short and J 7 bases short, with 17 bases between. CDR1 and CDR2 (germline): KGHDR, SFDVKD. The CDR3 has 15 residues.

In its sample, this clonotype was seen a few times. This chain connects TRBV6-1 to TRBJ1-1; D possibly corresponds to TRBD1 (5 bases). Per germline, CDR1 MNHNS and CDR2 SASEGT. V was trimmed by 7 bases and J by 6 bases, leaving 18 bases between them. The CDR3 length is 14 residues. CDR3 coding DNA: TGTGCCAGCACGAGGGACTGGTCGGGCTCTGAAGCTTTCTTT. Translation: CASTRDWSGSEAFF.

The chain has TRBV7-9 and TRBJ2-7; 8 bases match TRBD1. V lost 3 bases to trimming and J lost 2 bases; unmatched junction nucleotides: 3. The V gene's germline CDR1 is SEHNR and CDR2 FQNEAQ (reference sequence). This CDR3 is built from 14 residues. CDR3 coding DNA: TGTGCCAGCAGCTTGGGACAGGATCCCTACGAGCAGTACGTC. It translates to CASSLGQDPYEQYV.

The DNA of the CDR3 is TGCGCCAGCAGCCCCGGACAGGGACCGGCCGGGGAGCTGTTTTTT. Protein sequence: CASSPGQGPAGELFF. The chain joins TRBV4-1 to TRBJ2-2; 8 bases align to TRBD1. The V gene end was trimmed by 4 bases and the J gene end by 6 bases; junction bases not matched to a gene: 7. CDR3 length: 15 amino acids. Germline CDR1 MGHRA, CDR2 YSYEKL.

This clonotype was picked up a small number of times. The chain couples TRBV25-1 to TRBJ1-5, with a tentative D call TRBD1 (5 bases). Germline lookup yields CDR1 MGHDK and CDR2 SYGVNS. The CDR3 has 14 residues. V dropped 6 bases and J dropped 1 base, with 10 bases sitting between them. The DNA of the CDR3 is TGTGCCAGCAGGGGACGGGGAAGCAATCAGCCCCAGCATTTT. Its translation is CASRGRGSNQPQHF.

In its sample, this clonotype was seen a few times. This rearrangement joins TRBV3-1 to TRBJ1-1, with a possible D match to TRBD1 (5 bases). Trimming shortened V by 3 bases and J by 0 bases, and 11 bases separated the two germline ends. This CDR3 is 15 amino acids long. Germline assignment: CDR1 LGHDT and CDR2 YNNKEL (reference sequence). CDR3 nucleotide sequence: TGTGCCAGCAGCCACCCGGGACTCTTGAACACTGAAGCTTTCTTT. Its translation: CASSHPGLLNTEAFF.

This chain links TRBV20-1 with TRBJ2-7; D unresolved. Per germline, CDR1 DFQATT and CDR2 SNEGSKA (reference sequence). The CDR3 is 11 amino acids. Deletions cut 2 bases from V and 2 bases from J, with 4 bases between. The CDR3: CSARNTYEQYF. The CDR3 nucleotides are TGCAGTGCTAGAAATACCTACGAGCAGTACTTC.

The gene calls are TRBV29-1 and TRBJ2-1; TRBD2 matches at 10 bases. The length of the CDR3 is 17 residues. Germline lookup yields CDR1 SQVTM and CDR2 ANQGSEA. V dropped 0 bases and J dropped 7; count of bases not matched to a gene: 12. CDR3 in DNA: TGCAGCGTTGAAGATTTTCGAGAGCGGGGGGGCTGGAATGAGCAGTTCTTC. This translates into CSVEDFRERGGWNEQFF.

This clonotype was detected only a few times. This chain uses TRBV6-5 with TRBJ2-7, with D possibly matching TRBD2 (5 bases). This CDR3 has 13 amino acids. The V end was cut by 5 bases, the J end by 0 bases, with 8 bases between. Per germline, CDR1 MNHEY and CDR2 SVGAGI. The CDR3 loop reads CASSRGYSYEQYF. The CDR3, as DNA: TGTGCCAGCAGTCGGGGTTACTCCTACGAGCAGTACTTC.

A few counts support this clonotype. The CDR3, as DNA: TGTGCCAGCAGGAACTCAGTAACTAACTATGGCTACACCTTC. Translated: CASRNSVTNYGYTF. The chain links TRBV3-1 to TRBJ1-2, with no clear D. Germline V lookup: CDR1 LGHDT, CDR2 YNNKEL (reference sequence). The CDR3 length is 14 residues. V lost 6 bases to trimming and J lost 0 bases, with 11 bases between them. Using reference TRBV3-1 and TRBJ1-2 for the parts outside the CDR3, the full variable domain is DTAVSQTPKYLVTQMGNDKSIKCEQNLGHDTMYWYKQDSKKFLKIMFSYNNKELIINETVPNRFSPKSPDKAHLNLHINSLELGDSAVYFCASRNSVTNYGYTFGSGTRLTVV.

This clonotype has more than one count but fewer than ten. The gene calls are TRBV12-3 or TRBV12-4 and TRBJ1-1; maybe TRBD1 (5 bases). The CDR3 totals 12 residues. Trimming took 7 bases from V and 4 from J, leaving 10 bases between them. CDR3: CASIQGVTEAFF. The DNA for the CDR3 is TGTGCCAGCATCCAAGGGGTCACTGAAGCTTTCTTT.

The chain combines TRBV5-1 with TRBJ1-3, with 8 bases lining up with TRBD1. The CDR3 has 15 amino acids. CDR1 is SGHRS and CDR2 is YFSETQ in the germline V gene. Germline trimming cut 0 bases from V and 4 bases from J; bases unmatched to any gene: 3. The CDR3 DNA follows: TGCGCCAGCAGCTTGGGGACAGGGTACGGAAACACCATATATTTT. As protein: CASSLGTGYGNTIYF. Filled out from reference TRBV5-1 and TRBJ1-3, the complete variable domain reads KAGVTQTPRYLIKTRGQQVTLSCSPISGHRSVSWYQQTPGQGLQFLFEYFSETQRNKGNFPGRFSGRQFSNSRSEMNVSTLELGDSALYLCASSLGTGYGNTIYFGEGSWLTVV.